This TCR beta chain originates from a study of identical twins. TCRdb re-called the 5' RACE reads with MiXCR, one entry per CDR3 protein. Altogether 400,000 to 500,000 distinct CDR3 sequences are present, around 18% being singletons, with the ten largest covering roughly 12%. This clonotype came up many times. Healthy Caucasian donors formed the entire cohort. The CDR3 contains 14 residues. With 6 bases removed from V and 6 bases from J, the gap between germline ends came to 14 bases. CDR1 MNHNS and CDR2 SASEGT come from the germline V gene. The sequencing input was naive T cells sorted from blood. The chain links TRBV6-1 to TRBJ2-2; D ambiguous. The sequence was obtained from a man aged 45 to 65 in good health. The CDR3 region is CASSRGFLSGELFF. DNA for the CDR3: TGTGCCAGCAGCCGAGGATTCCTGTCCGGGGAGCTGTTTTTT.